Below are 26 T cell receptor beta chains sequenced from a single sample in a study of post-analysis software for immune sequencing data (dated by TCRdb to between 2014 and 2017). The paper as a whole reports these results and caveats: Significantly higher frequencies in patients than in controls were found for several TRBV segments, including TRBV5-6, TRBV5-1 and TRBV20-1.

The library was built by means of PCR. TCRdb records Illumina HiSeq 2500 as the sequencer. Unique molecular identifiers were incorporated into TCR beta cDNA libraries to reduce PCR and sequencing biases. TCRdb itself trimmed the public reads at Q25 with fastp, ran MiXCR and retained productive beta chains. A single entry per CDR3 protein holds the most common genes and DNA from its merged rows. The sample table holds 430,000 or so distinct CDR3 sequences, of which over 30% were seen once. About 7.6% of the sample lies in the top ten. Their antigen targets remain unknown. Sequences were obtained from blood. The receptors stem from a girl aged 2-10 years with multiple sclerosis.

V and J are TRBV9 and TRBJ2-1; TRBD2 matches 8 bases. Per germline, CDR1 SGDLS and CDR2 YYNGEE. The CDR3 is made up of 17 amino acids. After removal of 2 bases from V and 4 bases from J, the junction contained 11 bases not matched to a gene. The CDR3 DNA sequence: TGTGCCAGCAGCGTCGGTCTCGGGAGGGAGTCGTACAATGAGCAGTTCTTC. It yields the protein CASSVGLGRESYNEQFF. Supplemented by reference TRBV9 and TRBJ2-1, the full variable domain reads DSGVTQTPKHLITATGQRVTLRCSPRSGDLSVYWYQQSLDQGLQFLIQYYNGEERAKGNILERFSAQQFPDLHSELNLSSLELGDSALYFCASSVGLGRESYNEQFFGPGTRLTVL.

CDR3 sequence: CSARVPGPSSYNEQFF. The CDR3 bases are TGCAGTGCTAGAGTCCCGGGCCCCAGCTCCTACAATGAGCAGTTCTTC. The chain couples TRBV20-1 to TRBJ2-1; D unresolved. Trimming removed 1 base at V and 0 bases at J, with 13 bases between. The length of the CDR3 is 16 residues. CDR1 is DFQATT, CDR2 SNEGSKA, per germline (reference sequence).

J is TRBJ1-1 and V is TRBV7-2, with TRBD1 matching 7 bases. This CDR3 comprises 15 residues. Germline values: CDR1 SGHTA, CDR2 FQGNSA. V gave up 4 bases and J gave up 6 bases; unmatched junction bases: 11. The CDR3 here is CASSSDRARSSEAFF. The CDR3 DNA follows: TGTGCCAGCAGCTCCGACAGGGCTCGATCTTCTGAAGCTTTCTTT.

This clonotype has only a few counts. This chain connects TRBV7-8 to TRBJ2-5; D is unresolved. V gave up 6 bases and J gave up 1 base, with 15 bases separating them. CDR1 is SGHVS and CDR2 is FQNEAQ in the germline V gene. CDR3 length equals 15 residues. The CDR3 coding sequence is TGTGCCAGCAGTGGATGGGTGACGCCCCAAGAGACCCAGTACTTC. Protein sequence: CASSGWVTPQETQYF.

Only a few counts were recorded for this clonotype. The chain is built from TRBV29-1 and TRBJ2-3; D possibly matches TRBD1 or TRBD2 (5 bases each). V lost 1 base to trimming and J lost 0 bases, with 11 bases between them. This CDR3 contains 15 residues. The germline V gene has CDR1 SQVTM and CDR2 ANQGSEA. The CDR3 sequence is CSVEGGMISTDTQYF. The DNA for the CDR3 is TGCAGCGTTGAAGGGGGGATGATTAGCACAGATACGCAGTATTTT.

The chain recombines TRBV6-6 with TRBJ2-5, with 7 nucleotides matching TRBD1. With V trimmed by 7 bases and J by 2 bases, 7 bases remained unmatched. The germline gives CDR1 MNHNY, CDR2 SVGAGI (reference sequence). CDR3 length: 14 residues. The CDR3 is CASTPTGRQETQYF. CDR3 DNA: TGTGCCAGCACTCCGACAGGGCGACAAGAGACCCAGTACTTC.

Note on this clonotype: At one boundary the junction diverges from the germline segment, which might be a read error. The rearrangement links TRBV12-3 or TRBV12-4 to TRBJ1-4; D is unresolved. This CDR3 contains 14 residues. CDR3 sequence reads: CAGSFGVLNEKLFF. CDR3 in DNA: TGTGCCGGCAGTTTTGGGGTCCTTAATGAAAAACTGTTTTTT.

This clonotype was seen more than once but under ten times. The chain joins TRBV7-6 to TRBJ2-3; D is undetermined. Germline V gives CDR1 SGHVS, CDR2 FNYEAQ. Trimming pared 3 bases from V and 0 bases from J, leaving 7 bases between. The CDR3 sequence is 14 residues long. CDR3 loop: CASSLPPSTDTQYF. The CDR3 nucleotides read TGTGCCAGCAGCTTGCCGCCGAGCACAGATACGCAGTATTTT.

The chain joins TRBV20-1 to TRBJ1-2; no firm D call. Trimming cost V 3 bases and J 1 base, with 12 bases left between them. The CDR3 totals 14 residues. Germline assignment: CDR1 DFQATT and CDR2 SNEGSKA (reference sequence). CDR3 DNA: TGCAGTGCTAGTTTTGGCGGACTTAACTATGGCTACACCTTC. It yields the protein CSASFGGLNYGYTF.

This chain links TRBV7-2 with TRBJ2-3; D tentatively fits TRBD1 or TRBD2 (5 bases each). Per the germline V gene, CDR1 is SGHTA and CDR2 is FQGNSA. This CDR3 contains 12 residues. V was pared by 7 bases and J by 8 bases, with 13 bases between. In DNA form, the CDR3 reads TGTGCCAGCACCCCACCTGGGGGTACGCAGTATTTT. Residues: CASTPPGGTQYF. Variable domain in full (rest from reference TRBV7-2 and TRBJ2-3): GAGVSQSPSNKVTEKGKDVELRCDPISGHTALYWYRQSLGQGLEFLIYFQGNSAPDKSGLPSDRFSAERTGGSVSTLTIQRTQQEDSAVYLCASTPPGGTQYFGPGTRLTVL.

This clonotype has only one observation. This chain uses TRBV5-5 with TRBJ2-2; the D gene could be TRBD1 or TRBD2 (5 bases each). The CDR3 contains 15 residues. CDR1 is SGHKS, CDR2 YYEKEE, per germline (reference sequence). V was clipped by 3 bases and J by 2 bases, with 11 bases between them. CDR3 bases: TGTGCCAGCAGCTGGGGACCGACTAACACCGGGGAGCTGTTTTTT. Translated, it gives CASSWGPTNTGELFF.

The V call is TRBV28, the J call TRBJ1-5; D may be TRBD1 (6 bases). CDR1 is MDHEN and CDR2 is SYDVKM in the germline V gene. V lost 3 bases and J lost 7, with 22 bases in between. The CDR3 covers 17 residues. CDR3 DNA: TGTGCCAGCAGTTTTCGGGTTATTTCGGGGGCACGACAGCCCCAGCATTTT. Its translation is CASSFRVISGARQPQHF. Looking up the rest from reference TRBV28 and TRBJ1-5 gives the full variable domain: DVKVTQSSRYLVKRTGEKVFLECVQDMDHENMFWYRQDPGLGLRLIYFSYDVKMKEKGDIPEGYSVSREKKERFSLILESASTNQTSMYLCASSFRVISGARQPQHFGDGTRLSIL.

This clonotype was detected only once. The J gene is TRBJ1-5, the V gene TRBV27; the D is unclear. V lost 5 bases to trimming and J lost 7 bases, with 18 bases between them. The germline V gene has CDR1 MNHEY and CDR2 SMNVEV (reference sequence). The CDR3 sequence is 15 residues long. The CDR3 sequence: CASSEIGDREQPQHF. The CDR3 DNA reads TGTGCCAGCAGTGAGATCGGGGATCGGGAACAGCCCCAGCATTTT.

This clonotype has more than one count but fewer than ten. The V and J genes are TRBV5-1 and TRBJ2-3; D uncertain. The CDR3 is 12 residues long. V was pared by 4 bases and J by 4 bases, with 7 bases between. Germline lookup yields CDR1 SGHRS and CDR2 YFSETQ. CDR3 loop: CASSLQPDTQYF. Here the CDR3 DNA reads TGCGCCAGCAGCCTACAGCCAGATACGCAGTATTTT.

The rearrangement uses TRBV6-5 and TRBJ2-1; 8 bases map to TRBD1. Germline V gene data show CDR1 as MNHEY and CDR2 as SVGAGI. Trimming cost V 0 bases and J 5 bases; bases outside gene matches: 6. The CDR3 is 16 amino acids. The CDR3 region is CASSYSGTGTNNEQFF. The CDR3 DNA sequence: TGTGCCAGCAGTTACTCCGGGACAGGTACTAACAATGAGCAGTTCTTC.

The gene calls are TRBV5-1 and TRBJ1-2; D unclear. V was shortened by 2 bases and J by 4 bases, with 15 bases between the two germline ends. The CDR3 is 15 residues long. Germline-derived CDR1 and CDR2 are SGHRS and YFSETQ. In DNA form, the CDR3 reads TGCGCCAGCAGCTTTCGAGACAACGTTAGCTATGGCTACACCTTC. This encodes CASSFRDNVSYGYTF. The full variable domain, its missing parts supplied by reference TRBV5-1 and TRBJ1-2, is KAGVTQTPRYLIKTRGQQVTLSCSPISGHRSVSWYQQTPGQGLQFLFEYFSETQRNKGNFPGRFSGRQFSNSRSEMNVSTLELGDSALYLCASSFRDNVSYGYTFGSGTRLTVV.

In this sample, this clonotype turned up once. The chain recombines TRBV29-1 with TRBJ2-2, with 9 bases aligning to TRBD2. V lost 4 bases to trimming and J lost 6 bases; unmatched junction nucleotides: 12. The CDR3 contains 16 residues. CDR1 is SQVTM and CDR2 is ANQGSEA in the germline V gene. This CDR3 reads CSVALAGVQGAGELFF. For the CDR3, the DNA is TGCAGCGTTGCATTAGCGGGAGTTCAAGGTGCCGGGGAGCTGTTTTTT.

The V and J genes are TRBV7-6 and TRBJ2-2, with a possible D match to TRBD2 (5 bases). The germline V gene has CDR1 SGHVS and CDR2 FNYEAQ. Trimming left V 0 bases short and J 7 bases short, with 15 bases between. The CDR3 sequence is 16 residues long. CDR3 nucleotide sequence: TGTGCCAGCAGCTTAGCGGCGGGTACCGGTATCGGGGAGCTGTTTTTT. It encodes CASSLAAGTGIGELFF.

The chain combines TRBV6-5 with TRBJ2-1; 9 bases line up with TRBD1. CDR3 size: 14 residues. The trim removed 7 bases at V and 7 bases at J, leaving 8 bases unmatched. CDR1 and CDR2 from the germline V gene are MNHEY and SVGAGI. CDR3 amino acids: CASTERGQGNEQFF. DNA for the CDR3: TGTGCCAGCACCGAACGCGGACAGGGGAATGAGCAGTTCTTC.

This clonotype appeared once. V gene TRBV6-1 combines with J gene TRBJ2-1; D perhaps matches TRBD2 (6 bases). V lost 7 bases to trimming and J lost 0 bases, with 22 bases between them. The CDR3 is made up of 18 amino acids. Germline CDR1 and CDR2: MNHNS and SASEGT. The CDR3 loop reads CASKVGSGLPTSYNEQFF. CDR3 nucleotide sequence: TGTGCCAGCAAGGTCGGCAGCGGGCTACCCACCTCCTACAATGAGCAGTTCTTC.

This clonotype was seen more than once but under ten times. The chain combines TRBV12-3 or TRBV12-4 with TRBJ1-1, with D possibly TRBD1 on 5 matching bases. The CDR3 length is 15 residues. The V end lost 7 bases, the J end lost 4 bases, and 19 bases lay between the germline ends. The CDR3 bases are TGTGCCAGCACCTATGAGGGCGTGGGGGGCACTGAAGCTTTCTTT. It codes for CASTYEGVGGTEAFF.

This chain uses TRBV4-1 with TRBJ1-2; unclear D gene. The CDR3 covers 13 residues. V was shortened by 1 base and J by 4 bases, with 7 bases between the two germline ends. Per the germline V gene, CDR1 is MGHRA and CDR2 is YSYEKL. CDR3 loop: CASSQGSTYGYTF. The CDR3 DNA reads as TGCGCCAGCAGCCAAGGGAGTACCTATGGCTACACCTTC.

V gene TRBV6-1 combines with J gene TRBJ1-1, with D perhaps matching TRBD1 (5 bases). Germline V gene lookup returns CDR1 MNHNS and CDR2 SASEGT. This CDR3 comprises 16 residues. Trimming removed 10 bases at V and 4 bases at J, with 25 bases between. The CDR3 region is CATRRGEWGVSTEAFF. The CDR3 DNA follows: TGTGCCACCAGGCGCGGGGAATGGGGGGTCAGCACTGAAGCTTTCTTT.

This clonotype appeared once. This rearrangement joins TRBV4-1 to TRBJ2-1, with D perhaps matching TRBD1 or TRBD2 (6 bases each). Trimming left V 0 bases short and J 7 bases short, with 10 bases between. In germline, CDR1 is MGHRA, CDR2 YSYEKL. The CDR3 consists of 14 residues. The CDR3 bases are TGCGCCAGCAGCCAAGAAGGAGGGGGGAATGAGCAGTTCTTC. Protein sequence: CASSQEGGGNEQFF.

V is TRBV3-1 and J is TRBJ1-2; the D is unclear. V gave up 2 bases and J gave up 5 bases, with 9 bases separating them. This CDR3 is 13 amino acids long. CDR1 and CDR2 (germline): LGHDT, YNNKEL (reference sequence). CDR3 sequence (DNA): TGTGCCAGCAGCCAAAATCGGCGGTATGGCTACACCTTC. Amino acid sequence: CASSQNRRYGYTF.

This clonotype was recorded a few times. The chain couples TRBV3-1 to TRBJ2-3; D ambiguous. The CDR3 extends over 18 amino acids. Deletions cut 0 bases from V and 6 bases from J, with 22 bases between. Looked up from germline, CDR1 is LGHDT and CDR2 is YNNKEL (reference sequence). The CDR3 DNA is TGTGCCAGCAGCCAAGAATTGGTAGACGGTGCCCTCAGGGATACGCAGTATTTT. Protein product: CASSQELVDGALRDTQYF.